This is a list of T cell receptor beta chains from one sample in a study of breast tumors, draining lymph nodes, adjacent tissues. TCRdb reprocessed the multiplex PCR reads with MiXCR, giving one entry per CDR3 protein. This sample has 130,000 or so distinct CDR3 sequences, with 32% found just once. Source material: axillary lymph node tissue. Source of these receptors: a female donor with breast cancer. Some clones in this sample may be carry-over from other donors' samples. Both conserved end residues are part of each CDR3. Fields, in order: J gene, V gene, CDR3 protein.

j_gene: TRBJ2-7
v_gene: TRBV14
CDR3aa: CASSQGVTSLGEQYF

j_gene: TRBJ2-2
v_gene: TRBV19
CDR3aa: CASGMTGETGELLF

j_gene: TRBJ1-6
v_gene: TRBV4-1
CDR3aa: CASSQDLHGDRGLESPLHF

j_gene: TRBJ1-1
v_gene: TRBV12-3/TRBV12-4
CDR3aa: CASNPTGNTEAFF

j_gene: TRBJ1-2
v_gene: TRBV4-3
CDR3aa: CASSNGAGLWEGYGYTF

j_gene: TRBJ1-2
v_gene: TRBV7-8
CDR3aa: CASSPPGGRSYGYPF

j_gene: TRBJ2-3
v_gene: TRBV7-3
CDR3aa: CASSPSAQDTQYF

j_gene: TRBJ2-2
v_gene: TRBV12-3/TRBV12-4
CDR3aa: CASSYLAGGDTGELFF

j_gene: TRBJ2-7
v_gene: TRBV5-1
CDR3aa: CASSLAVGQAEQYF

j_gene: TRBJ1-2
v_gene: TRBV28
CDR3aa: CASSFFVGQYTF

j_gene: TRBJ2-1
v_gene: TRBV9
CDR3aa: CASSVGQGNEQFF

j_gene: TRBJ2-2
v_gene: TRBV7-2
CDR3aa: CASSPSNTGELFF

j_gene: TRBJ2-3
v_gene: TRBV6-5
CDR3aa: CASRPPGLGDTQYF

j_gene: TRBJ1-1
v_gene: TRBV2
CDR3aa: CASMSNADTPEAFF

j_gene: TRBJ1-6
v_gene: TRBV27
CDR3aa: CASSLSYGVVGSPLHF

j_gene: TRBJ1-6
v_gene: TRBV6-6
CDR3aa: CASSHLRNSIPGSPLHF

j_gene: TRBJ2-5
v_gene: TRBV18
CDR3aa: CASSPGTGEETQYF

j_gene: TRBJ1-5
v_gene: TRBV20-1
CDR3aa: CSARGGEGNQPQHF

j_gene: TRBJ2-2
v_gene: TRBV6-5
CDR3aa: CASSYDRGDTGELFF

j_gene: TRBJ2-3
v_gene: TRBV11-2
CDR3aa: CASSTLAGGRTDTQYF

j_gene: TRBJ2-5
v_gene: TRBV28
CDR3aa: CASQGGSEETQYF

j_gene: TRBJ1-4
v_gene: TRBV30
CDR3aa: CAWSATNEKLFF

j_gene: TRBJ2-1
v_gene: TRBV12-3/TRBV12-4
CDR3aa: CASSPRPGMNEQFF

j_gene: TRBJ2-1
v_gene: TRBV6-2/TRBV6-3
CDR3aa: CASSSLTGGASNEQFF

j_gene: TRBJ2-5
v_gene: TRBV5-1
CDR3aa: CASSLALVTSQETQYF

j_gene: TRBJ1-5
v_gene: TRBV4-1
CDR3aa: CASSPREGNQPQHF

j_gene: TRBJ2-1
v_gene: TRBV18
CDR3aa: CASSPQDRGNEQFF

j_gene: TRBJ2-4
v_gene: TRBV18
CDR3aa: CASSGDGKTGNIQYF

j_gene: TRBJ2-1
v_gene: TRBV5-8
CDR3aa: CASRDPGQGIITPYNEQFF

j_gene: TRBJ2-1
v_gene: TRBV10-3
CDR3aa: CAISEAGGHEQFF

j_gene: TRBJ1-4
v_gene: TRBV7-9
CDR3aa: CASSHPDGAGEKLFF

j_gene: TRBJ1-1
v_gene: TRBV7-9
CDR3aa: CASSLDGTSNTEAFF

j_gene: TRBJ1-5
v_gene: TRBV4-2
CDR3aa: CASSQDGGNQPQHF

j_gene: TRBJ1-3
v_gene: TRBV19
CDR3aa: CASSIESMTGNTIYF

j_gene: TRBJ1-1
v_gene: TRBV14
CDR3aa: CASSGGTEAFF

j_gene: TRBJ1-2
v_gene: TRBV3-1
CDR3aa: CASSRTGPQGGYTF

j_gene: TRBJ2-3
v_gene: TRBV27
CDR3aa: CASSSGGGYRDTQYF